The TCR beta chain under discussion was sequenced for a study of T cell responses to AZD1222 COVID-19 vaccine. The assay was immunoSEQ multiplex PCR, and TCRdb's table has in-frame clones only and misses some. The sample has about 69,000 clones, over 80% seen once. Study results and caveats: At baseline, just five to seven AZD1222 recipients tested seropositive. In a largely white British group with more females than males, clonal diversity was possibly underestimated. Among vaccine-associated CD4 TCRs, coverage spanned spike, with dominance at 160-218 and 743-854. A reported finding is that nearly half of spike-specific TCRs target unmutated variant regions.

Looked up from germline, CDR1 is SNHLY and CDR2 is FYNNEI. V dropped 3 bases and J dropped 5; count of bases not matched to a gene: 5. This CDR3 region has 14 residues. This clone was detected a few times. Antigen: not known. The receptor was isolated from an adult who received the AZD1222 COVID-19 vaccine. The specimen comprised peripheral blood, sampled 28 days after the second AZD1222 dose. V is TRBV2 and J is TRBJ1-2; TRBD1 agrees at 8 bases. CDR3: CASSEQGARYGYTF. CDR3 DNA sequence: TGTGCCAGCAGTGAGCAGGGGGCAAGGTATGGCTACACCTTC.